A single sample gave rise to the 29 T cell receptor beta chains below, sequenced in a study of CD8+ T cells in alopecia areata. RNA extraction was followed by reverse transcription into cDNA, which acted as the sequencing template. Sequencing was performed with immunoSEQ multiplex PCR; in TCRdb, only in-frame clones are kept and a portion is missing. Here the sample spans 69,000 or so clones, approximately 60% being singletons. Specimen: CD8+ T cells sorted from blood, collected at week 0. The receptors come from a human donor with alopecia areata.

This sequence joins TRBV5-4 and TRBJ1-6; D is unclear. The CDR3 consists of 15 residues. Trimming took off 1 base at V and 7 bases at J, with 12 bases between the two ends. From germline, CDR1 is SGHNT and CDR2 YYREEE (reference sequence). This CDR3 reads CASSLFAEPNSPLHF. CDR3 DNA sequence: TGTGCCAGCAGCTTGTTCGCAGAACCAAATTCACCCCTCCACTTT.

The chain carries TRBV2 and TRBJ1-4; a weak D match, TRBD1 (5 bases). The CDR3 is 15 amino acids. Germline assignment: CDR1 SNHLY and CDR2 FYNNEI. Trimming shortened V by 6 bases and J by 0 bases, and 11 bases separated the two germline ends. CDR3 sequence reads: CASSGTPATNEKLFF. CDR3 nucleotide sequence: TGTGCCAGCAGCGGGACCCCAGCAACTAATGAAAAACTGTTTTTT.

This clone has only a few counts. The chain links TRBV2 to TRBJ2-7, with a possible D match to TRBD2 (5 bases). V lost 0 bases, J lost 4 bases, and 7 bases lay in between. The CDR3 covers 13 residues. CDR1 and CDR2 (germline): SNHLY, FYNNEI. The CDR3 DNA sequence: TGTGCCAGCAGTGAAGCCGGGAAATACGAGCAGTACTTC. Its protein is CASSEAGKYEQYF.

The CDR3 protein is CSAPRGSSYNEQFF. In DNA, the CDR3 is TGCAGCGCCCCCCGCGGCAGCTCCTACAATGAGCAGTTCTTC. The J gene is TRBJ2-1, the V gene TRBV29-1; no clear D. V shed 7 bases and J shed 0 bases, with 13 bases lying between them. The CDR3 covers 14 residues. Looked up from germline, CDR1 is SQVTM and CDR2 is ANQGSEA.

This chain joins TRBV4-1 and TRBJ1-2; D is uncertain. The V and J ends lost 0 bases and 4 bases respectively, with 6 bases between them. CDR1 is MGHRA, CDR2 YSYEKL, per germline. The CDR3 is 13 residues long. The CDR3 loop reads CASSQDLTYGYTF. The CDR3 nucleotides are TGCGCCAGCAGCCAAGATCTAACCTATGGCTACACCTTC.

Comments on this clone: The identical CDR3 is also encoded by other nucleotide sequences in the sample. The chain joins TRBV27 to TRBJ1-5, with D hard to call. Trimming left V 5 bases short and J 4 bases short, with 6 bases between. CDR1 MNHEY and CDR2 SMNVEV come from the germline V gene (reference sequence). The length of the CDR3 is 12 residues. CDR3 nucleotide sequence: TGTGCCAGCAGTCCGCGGAATCAGCCCCAGCATTTT. Its protein is CASSPRNQPQHF.

A word on this clone: This likely reflects a read error, since a far larger clone is one base away. V and J are TRBV13 and TRBJ1-2, with D tentatively TRBD1 (5 bases). Germline CDR1 is PRHDT and CDR2 is FYEKMQ (reference sequence). CDR3 size: 14 residues. Between the trimmed V and J ends, which lost 3 bases and 8 bases, there was a span of 16 bases. CDR3 nucleotides: TGTGCCAGCAGCTTGGAGGCAGGGTTATTGGGCTACACCTTC. This encodes CASSLEAGLLGYTF. Using reference TRBV13 and TRBJ1-2 for the parts outside the CDR3, the full variable domain is AAGVIQSPRHLIKEKRETATLKCYPIPRHDTVYWYQQGPGQDPQFLISFYEKMQSDKGSIPDRFSAQQFSDYHSELNMSSLELGDSALYFCASSLEAGLLGYTFGSGTRLTVV.

The CDR3 sequence is CASSQLTGTNEQFF. The CDR3 DNA reads TGCGCCAGCAGCCAATTGACAGGGACCAATGAGCAGTTCTTC. This sequence joins TRBV4-3 and TRBJ2-1; 7 bases are shared with TRBD1. This CDR3 has 14 residues. Germline V lookup: CDR1 LGHNA, CDR2 YSLEER. V trimming: 2 bases; J trimming: 6 bases; junction bases outside the gene matches: 4.

The chain is built from TRBV29-1 and TRBJ2-5, with 11 bases lining up with TRBD1. The V gene end was trimmed by 7 bases and the J gene end by 5 bases; junction bases not matched to a gene: 12. CDR1 and CDR2 from the germline V gene are SQVTM and ANQGSEA. The CDR3 loop spans 15 amino acids. The CDR3 loop reads CSAHLGQGARETQYF. The CDR3 nucleotides are TGCAGCGCTCACCTAGGACAGGGGGCTCGCGAGACCCAGTACTTC.

V is TRBV6-5 and J is TRBJ2-7; D is ambiguous. Germline CDR1 and CDR2: MNHEY and SVGAGI. Trimming cost V 2 bases and J 2 bases, with 13 bases left between them. This CDR3 is 15 amino acids long. The CDR3 DNA reads as TGTGCCAGCAGTTACGATCCATCGACACCCTACGAGCAGTACTTC. Translated, it gives CASSYDPSTPYEQYF.

The CDR3 is CATQDSQNTGELFF. For the CDR3, the DNA is TGTGCCACTCAGGACAGTCAGAACACCGGGGAGCTGTTTTTT. The gene calls are TRBV15 and TRBJ2-2, with a possible D match to TRBD1 (6 bases). V lost 9 bases and J lost 1, with 12 bases in between. There are 14 residues in the CDR3. Germline CDR1 is LNHNV and CDR2 is YYDKDF (reference sequence).

V is TRBV27 and J is TRBJ1-1; D unclear. CDR1 is MNHEY, CDR2 SMNVEV, per germline (reference sequence). The CDR3 is 14 residues long. V was clipped by 2 bases and J by 2 bases, with 9 bases between them. CDR3 DNA sequence: TGTGCCAGCAGTTTAGGTGGACCCAACACTGAAGCTTTCTTT. It specifies CASSLGGPNTEAFF.

CDR3 in DNA: TGTGCCAGCAGCTCCATCACGGGAACAACTAATGAAAAACTGTTTTTT. This encodes CASSSITGTTNEKLFF. The chain combines TRBV7-9 with TRBJ1-4; D ambiguous. Germline assignment: CDR1 SEHNR and CDR2 FQNEAQ (reference sequence). Trimming shortened V by 4 bases and J by 0 bases, and 12 bases separated the two germline ends. The CDR3 covers 16 residues.

V and J are TRBV6-6 and TRBJ1-1, with D possibly being TRBD1 (5 bases). Per germline, CDR1 MNHNY and CDR2 SVGAGI (reference sequence). The CDR3 contains 12 residues. Trimming took off 8 bases at V and 4 bases at J, with 11 bases between the two ends. CDR3 nucleotides: TGTGCCAGCGAGACCCAGGGCACTGAAGCTTTCTTT. This translates into CASETQGTEAFF.

The CDR3 coding sequence is TGCAGCGTTGTTATGAACACTGAAGCTTTCTTT. Amino acids: CSVVMNTEAFF. This sequence joins TRBV29-1 and TRBJ1-1; D call uncertain. This CDR3 spans 11 amino acids. In germline, CDR1 is SQVTM, CDR2 ANQGSEA. Trimming took 4 bases from V and 0 from J, leaving 3 bases between them.

This clone was seen only a few times. CDR3 sequence: CASSFGTGDYEQYF. The CDR3 coding sequence is TGTGCCAGCAGCTTCGGGACAGGGGATTACGAGCAGTACTTC. The chain is built from TRBV5-6 and TRBJ2-7, with 10 bases identical to TRBD1. This CDR3 region has 14 residues. Germline V CDR1 and CDR2: SGHDT, YYEEEE. Germline trimming cut 2 bases from V and 4 bases from J; bases unmatched to any gene: 3.

V usage is TRBV29-1 and J usage is TRBJ1-1; D unclear. Per germline, CDR1 SQVTM and CDR2 ANQGSEA. Trimming took 3 bases from V and 3 from J, leaving 8 bases between them. This CDR3 has 12 amino acids. This CDR3 is CSVENDYTEAFF. Here the CDR3 DNA reads TGCAGCGTTGAGAACGACTACACTGAAGCTTTCTTT.

The chain combines TRBV5-6 with TRBJ2-5, with 9 bases fitting TRBD1. Per germline, CDR1 SGHDT and CDR2 YYEEEE. The V and J ends lost 4 bases and 3 bases, in that order; junction bases with no gene match: 4. The CDR3 has 14 residues. The CDR3 loop is CASSLRTGEETQYF. Written as DNA, the CDR3 is TGTGCCAGCAGCCTACGGACAGGGGAAGAGACCCAGTACTTC.

The chain joins TRBV14 to TRBJ2-1; no clear D gene. This CDR3 comprises 12 residues. CDR1 and CDR2 from the germline V gene are SGHDN and FVKESK. Trimming pared 0 bases from V and 6 bases from J, leaving 3 bases between. The CDR3 here is CASSQEVNEQFF. The CDR3 nucleotides are TGTGCCAGCAGCCAAGAAGTCAATGAGCAGTTCTTC.

This sequence joins TRBV14 and TRBJ2-1; TRBD1 or TRBD2 may be the D gene (5 bases each). Trimming pared 4 bases from V and 7 bases from J, leaving 8 bases between. This CDR3 spans 12 amino acids. Germline V gene sequence: CDR1 SGHDN, CDR2 FVKESK. CDR3 loop: CASSPWGNEQFF. In DNA, the CDR3 is TGTGCCAGCAGCCCCTGGGGGAATGAGCAGTTCTTC. Drawing the rest from reference TRBV14 and TRBJ2-1, the complete variable domain is EAGVTQFPSHSVIEKGQTVTLRCDPISGHDNLYWYRRVMGKEIKFLLHFVKESKQDESGMPNNRFLAERTGGTYSTLKVQPAELEDSGVYFCASSPWGNEQFFGPGTRLTVL.

This clone was found a few times. V gene TRBV15 combines with J gene TRBJ2-1, with 7 positions matching TRBD1. J was trimmed by 4 bases and V by 8 bases; bases with no gene match: 17. CDR3 length equals 17 residues. Germline CDR1 and CDR2: LNHNV and YYDKDF (reference sequence). CDR3 sequence: CATRDSHSKSGYNEQFF. CDR3 nucleotide sequence: TGTGCCACCCGGGACAGCCACTCTAAGTCGGGGTACAATGAGCAGTTCTTC.

This clone was picked up a small number of times. This chain uses TRBV29-1 with TRBJ2-5, with a possible D match to TRBD2 (6 bases). Trimming took 7 bases from V and 5 from J, leaving 17 bases between them. CDR1 SQVTM and CDR2 ANQGSEA come from the germline V gene. The CDR3 is 13 residues long. The CDR3 reads CSAAGTLGETQYF. CDR3 bases: TGCAGCGCAGCCGGGACTTTGGGGGAGACCCAGTACTTC.

This clone showed up just a few times. The V gene is TRBV9, the J gene TRBJ2-3; unclear D gene. V was trimmed by 0 bases and J by 6 bases, leaving 17 bases between them. The CDR3 runs to 16 residues. From germline, CDR1 is SGDLS and CDR2 YYNGEE. The CDR3 sequence is CASSVELGSGADTQYF. In DNA form, the CDR3 reads TGTGCCAGCAGCGTAGAATTGGGTTCAGGCGCGGATACGCAGTATTTT.

This rearrangement joins TRBV6-5 to TRBJ1-5; 8 nucleotides line up with TRBD1. Trimming cost V 2 bases and J 5 bases; bases outside gene matches: 2. The CDR3 has 14 amino acids. Germline CDR1 MNHEY, CDR2 SVGAGI. In DNA, the CDR3 is TGTGCCAGCAGTTACGCGACAGGGGATCAGCCCCAGCATTTT. It yields the protein CASSYATGDQPQHF.

This clone was found a few times. The rearrangement links TRBV2 to TRBJ2-3; tentative D call: TRBD2 (6 bases). The CDR3 has 14 residues. Trimming took off 7 bases at V and 1 base at J, with 12 bases between the two ends. Germline CDR1 reads SNHLY; CDR2 reads FYNNEI. CDR3 loop: CASNSGPGTDTQYF. DNA of the CDR3: TGTGCCAGCAACAGCGGGCCCGGCACAGATACGCAGTATTTT.

This clone occurred once. The chain carries TRBV5-6 and TRBJ2-1, with a possible D match to TRBD2 (6 bases). Germline CDR1 is SGHDT and CDR2 is YYEEEE. CDR3 length: 16 amino acids. Trimming removed 0 bases from V and 7 bases from J, with 17 bases in between. This CDR3 is CASSLVLGGTNNEQFF. CDR3 in DNA: TGTGCCAGCAGCTTGGTGCTCGGGGGAACGAATAATGAGCAGTTCTTC.

The chain is built from TRBV4-3 and TRBJ2-2; a weak D match, TRBD1 (6 bases). The CDR3 sequence is 18 residues long. Per the germline V gene, CDR1 is LGHNA and CDR2 is YSLEER. V lost 3 bases and J lost 6, with 23 bases in between. The CDR3 is CASSQGLRQGFRSGELFF. The CDR3 coding sequence is TGCGCCAGCAGCCAGGGTTTAAGGCAGGGGTTTAGATCCGGGGAGCTGTTTTTT.

This clone was counted only a few times. V is TRBV6-4 and J is TRBJ2-1; 10 bases match TRBD2. The V gene end was trimmed by 0 bases and the J gene end by 4 bases; junction bases not matched to a gene: 0. CDR3 length: 15 amino acids. Germline V CDR1 and CDR2: MRHNA, SNTAGT. The CDR3 bases are TGTGCCAGCAGTGACTCGACTAGCGGGTACAATGAGCAGTTCTTC. Translating gives CASSDSTSGYNEQFF.

The chain combines TRBV4-2 with TRBJ2-1; a weak D match, TRBD2 (6 bases). The V gene's germline CDR1 is LGHNA and CDR2 YNFKEQ. The V end lost 1 base, the J end lost 4 bases, and 11 bases lay between the germline ends. The CDR3 is 15 amino acids. The CDR3 bases are TGTGCCAGCAGCCAAGCGGGAGTGACGTACAATGAGCAGTTCTTC. It codes for CASSQAGVTYNEQFF.